Each of the 24 T cell receptor beta chains below was sequenced from the same sample in a study of T-cell memory formation after mild COVID-19. From the 5' RACE reads, TCRdb called clonotypes with MiXCR, one entry per CDR3 protein. Among some 490,000 distinct CDR3 sequences, around a sixth were seen once, and the ten largest hold 12%. The sequenced sample consisted of PBMCs or a T cell subset sorted from them (not recorded which). These receptors were collected from an adult woman who had mild COVID-19 (a few samples of this study predate the infection). Cell type and time point are not known.

This clonotype occurred a few times. V is TRBV3-1 and J is TRBJ2-3; D ambiguous. The V gene lost 4 bases and the J gene lost 0 bases, with 8 bases spanning the gap. The CDR3 runs to 14 residues. In germline, CDR1 is LGHDT, CDR2 YNNKEL (reference sequence). CDR3 protein: CASSRTDSTDTQYF. CDR3 coding DNA: TGTGCCAGCAGCCGAACGGACAGCACAGATACGCAGTATTTT.

The chain recombines TRBV7-9 with TRBJ2-7; D may be TRBD2 (5 bases). Germline V gene sequence: CDR1 SEHNR, CDR2 FQNEAQ (reference sequence). Between the trimmed V and J ends, which lost 2 bases and 4 bases, there was a span of 15 bases. This CDR3 region has 15 residues. The CDR3 sequence is CASSLLEWGEYEQYF. For the CDR3, the DNA is TGTGCCAGCAGCTTATTAGAGTGGGGAGAATACGAGCAGTACTTC.

This clonotype was seen only a few times. The chain employs TRBV12-3 or TRBV12-4 and TRBJ2-1; TRBD1 is a possible D gene (5 bases). The V end was cut by 6 bases, the J end by 8 bases, with 11 bases between. This CDR3 has 12 amino acids. The CDR3 DNA reads as TGTGCCAGCAGCCATGACAGACATGAGCAGTTCTTC. Translating it yields CASSHDRHEQFF.

The chain recombines TRBV2 with TRBJ2-7, with D unresolved. Trimming removed 4 bases at V and 5 bases at J, with 21 bases between. The length of the CDR3 is 16 residues. Germline CDR1 reads SNHLY; CDR2 reads FYNNEI. CDR3 amino acids: CASSVGGLRYRDEQYF. For the CDR3, the DNA is TGTGCCAGCAGTGTAGGTGGGCTGAGATATCGAGACGAGCAGTACTTC.

This clonotype has only a few counts. The chain joins TRBV7-7 to TRBJ2-7; D ambiguous. CDR3 length: 15 residues. V lost 2 bases, J lost 4 bases, and 15 bases lay in between. The germline V gene has CDR1 SSHAT and CDR2 FNYEAQ (reference sequence). The CDR3 DNA reads TGTGCCAGCAGCTTATATTGGGGTGATGAATACGAGCAGTACTTC. Translating gives CASSLYWGDEYEQYF.

This clonotype showed up just a few times. The V call is TRBV5-4, the J call TRBJ2-5, with a possible D match to TRBD2 (6 bases). CDR1 and CDR2 from the germline V gene are SGHNT and YYREEE (reference sequence). Trimming stripped 2 bases from V and 1 base from J, with 9 bases between. This CDR3 contains 14 residues. The CDR3 DNA reads TGTGCCAGCAGCTTTCGGGGGATCCAAGAGACCCAGTACTTC. Its protein is CASSFRGIQETQYF.

The chain recombines TRBV27 with TRBJ2-5; the D is unclear. Germline V gene data show CDR1 as MNHEY and CDR2 as SMNVEV (reference sequence). The V end was cut by 5 bases, the J end by 3 bases, with 10 bases between. This CDR3 is 13 amino acids long. CDR3 DNA sequence: TGTGCCAGCAGTCCCGGACGGGAAGAGACCCAGTACTTC. It specifies CASSPGREETQYF.

This rearrangement joins TRBV7-6 to TRBJ2-3; TRBD2 matches 9 bases. The trim removed 2 bases at V and 4 bases at J, leaving 4 bases unmatched. The CDR3 has 15 amino acids. Per germline, CDR1 SGHVS and CDR2 FNYEAQ. CDR3 loop: CASSLIAGDSDTQYF. The CDR3 nucleotides read TGTGCCAGCAGCTTAATAGCGGGAGATTCAGATACGCAGTATTTT.

This sequence joins TRBV10-3 and TRBJ2-1; 14 positions match TRBD2. The V and J ends lost 3 bases and 0 bases, in that order; junction bases with no gene match: 7. CDR1 is ENHRY, CDR2 SYGVKD, per germline. There are 19 residues in the CDR3. CDR3 sequence reads: CAISERTSGGKSSYNEQFF. CDR3 nucleotides: TGTGCCATCAGTGAACGGACTAGCGGGGGGAAAAGCTCCTACAATGAGCAGTTCTTC.

CDR3 amino acids: CASSQDPGGGPLYNEQFF. The CDR3, as DNA: TGCGCCAGCAGCCAAGACCCGGGGGGGGGTCCGCTATACAATGAGCAGTTCTTC. V and J are TRBV4-1 and TRBJ2-1; 8 bases fit TRBD2. The CDR3 is 18 residues long. The germline V gene has CDR1 MGHRA and CDR2 YSYEKL. V lost 0 bases and J lost 4; bases outside the gene matches: 11.

This clonotype has a handful of counts. This rearrangement joins TRBV20-1 to TRBJ1-3; D unresolved. Germline CDR1 reads DFQATT; CDR2 reads SNEGSKA (reference sequence). The CDR3 is 16 amino acids. V gave up 0 bases and J gave up 2 bases, with 14 bases separating them. CDR3 DNA sequence: TGCAGTGCTAGAGATAGGCGGGGAGGGCCTGGAAACACCATATATTTT. Its translation: CSARDRRGGPGNTIYF.

This clonotype was seen more than once but under ten times. V and J are TRBV3-1 and TRBJ2-7; 9 nucleotides line up with TRBD2. CDR1 and CDR2 from the germline V gene are LGHDT and YNNKEL (reference sequence). J gave up 6 bases and V 1 base, and 1 base lay outside the gene matches. The CDR3 totals 13 residues. CDR3 nucleotides: TGTGCCAGCAGCCAAGGGACTAGCGCCGAGCAGTACTTC. Its protein is CASSQGTSAEQYF.

The rearrangement joins TRBV5-1 to TRBJ2-4, with D perhaps TRBD1 (5 bases). This CDR3 contains 13 residues. V was clipped by 0 bases and J by 8 bases, with 9 bases between them. The V gene's germline CDR1 is SGHRS and CDR2 YFSETQ. The CDR3 bases are TGCGCCAGCAGCTTGGGGGGCAAGGACATTCAGTACTTC. Protein sequence: CASSLGGKDIQYF. Looking up the rest from reference TRBV5-1 and TRBJ2-4 gives the full variable domain: KAGVTQTPRYLIKTRGQQVTLSCSPISGHRSVSWYQQTPGQGLQFLFEYFSETQRNKGNFPGRFSGRQFSNSRSEMNVSTLELGDSALYLCASSLGGKDIQYFGAGTRLSVL.

This clonotype was counted only a few times. The chain employs TRBV6-6 and TRBJ2-1, with D perhaps matching TRBD2 (5 bases). The CDR3 has 16 residues. V dropped 2 bases and J dropped 5 bases, with 16 bases sitting between them. The germline V gene has CDR1 MNHNY and CDR2 SVGAGI (reference sequence). The CDR3 sequence: CASSYGVGLSNNEQFF. For the CDR3, the DNA is TGTGCCAGCAGTTACGGGGTTGGACTGTCGAACAATGAGCAGTTCTTC.

The sample holds a few counts of this clonotype. The gene calls are TRBV25-1 and TRBJ1-2; the match to TRBD1 covers 12 bases. Germline V gives CDR1 MGHDK, CDR2 SYGVNS. This CDR3 spans 16 amino acids. J gave up 4 bases and V 6 bases, and 9 bases lay outside the gene matches. CDR3 region: CASSKLGTGGIYGYTF. The DNA for the CDR3 is TGTGCCAGCAGCAAACTCGGGACAGGGGGCATCTATGGCTACACCTTC.

V usage is TRBV7-9 and J usage is TRBJ2-7; 8 bases are shared with TRBD1. From germline, CDR1 is SEHNR and CDR2 FQNEAQ (reference sequence). V lost 1 base to trimming and J lost 7 bases; unmatched junction nucleotides: 12. This CDR3 has 16 amino acids. CDR3 sequence reads: CASSLGSGRGQGEQYF. The CDR3 DNA reads as TGTGCCAGCAGCTTAGGTAGCGGCAGGGGGCAAGGGGAGCAGTACTTC.

This chain links TRBV30 with TRBJ2-7; D gene uncertain. This CDR3 has 13 amino acids. Germline V gene sequence: CDR1 GTSNPN, CDR2 SVGIG (reference sequence). Deletions cut 0 bases from V and 5 bases from J, with 11 bases between. This chain's CDR3 is CAWSVGWSDEQYF. CDR3 sequence (DNA): TGTGCCTGGAGTGTGGGGTGGAGCGACGAGCAGTACTTC. Complete variable domain (other parts from reference TRBV30 and TRBJ2-7): SQTIHQWPATLVQPVGSPLSLECTVEGTSNPNLYWYRQAAGRGLQLLFYSVGIGQISSEVPQNLSASRPQDRQFILSSKKLLLSDSGFYLCAWSVGWSDEQYFGPGTRLTVT.

This chain uses TRBV25-1 with TRBJ1-1; the D is unclear. Germline V gene sequence: CDR1 MGHDK, CDR2 SYGVNS. Trimming pared 2 bases from V and 7 bases from J, leaving 11 bases between. This CDR3 is 13 amino acids long. The CDR3 reads CASSEPYKNEAFF. The CDR3 region has the DNA TGTGCCAGCAGTGAACCATACAAGAATGAAGCTTTCTTT.

This clonotype showed up many times. This chain links TRBV30 with TRBJ2-1; 7 bases match TRBD2. This CDR3 has 14 residues. Germline lookup yields CDR1 GTSNPN and CDR2 SVGIG (reference sequence). V trimming: 6 bases; J trimming: 7 bases; junction bases outside the gene matches: 12. In nucleotides, the CDR3 is TGTGCCTGCATAAAGCGGGACCTTTTGAATGAGCAGTTCTTC. It codes for CACIKRDLLNEQFF.

This chain uses TRBV28 with TRBJ2-7, with D possibly matching TRBD2 (5 bases). With 10 bases removed from V and 6 bases from J, the gap between germline ends came to 16 bases. The germline CDR1 and CDR2 sequences are MDHEN and SYDVKM. CDR3 length: 12 amino acids. CDR3: CATTERWGEQYF. DNA for the CDR3: TGTGCCACTACGGAGCGGTGGGGCGAGCAGTACTTC.

The chain recombines TRBV18 with TRBJ2-1, with TRBD1 matching 8 bases. CDR1 KGHSH and CDR2 LQKENI come from the germline V gene. Trimming at V came to 3 bases and at J to 2 bases, leaving 6 bases not matched to a gene. CDR3 length equals 16 residues. CDR3 DNA: TGTGCCAGCTCACCGAGGACAGGGTCCGCCTACAATGAGCAGTTCTTC. Its translation: CASSPRTGSAYNEQFF.

This clonotype was observed a few times. The chain has TRBV7-3 and TRBJ1-1, with 10 bases fitting TRBD1. Germline V gives CDR1 SGHTA, CDR2 FQGTGA. Trimming at V came to 3 bases and at J to 0 bases, leaving 4 bases not matched to a gene. The CDR3 is 16 residues long. The DNA for the CDR3 is TGTGCCAGCAGCTTTGGGGACAGGGGCATGAACACTGAAGCTTTCTTT. This sequence encodes CASSFGDRGMNTEAFF.

The chain carries TRBV7-9 and TRBJ1-1; D call uncertain. This CDR3 comprises 12 residues. Trimming took 1 base from V and 11 from J, leaving 11 bases between them. Germline CDR1 and CDR2: SEHNR and FQNEAQ (reference sequence). The CDR3 loop reads CASSLGPAGAFF. The CDR3, as DNA: TGTGCCAGCAGCTTAGGGCCGGCGGGGGCTTTCTTT.

At least ten counts were recorded for this clonotype. The chain uses TRBV12-3 or TRBV12-4 and TRBJ2-2; either TRBD1 or TRBD2 may supply D (5 bases each). This CDR3 is 16 amino acids long. V lost 5 bases and J 6 bases, leaving 19 bases between the germline ends. DNA for the CDR3: TGTGCCAGCAGTAGAATGGGGACGTTTGTCCCCGGGGAGCTGTTTTTT. Its translation: CASSRMGTFVPGELFF.